Below are 5 T cell receptor beta chains sequenced from a single sample in a study of CD8+ T cells in alopecia areata. As the sequencing template, cDNA was produced by extracting RNA and reverse transcribing it. Clones were read by immunoSEQ multiplex PCR, and TCRdb kept only the in-frame ones, dropping some. The sample lists a few hundred thousand clones, 60% seen once, with 0.75% to 0.95% in the top ten. Specified treatment: oral pan-JAK inhibitor, 5-10 mg twice daily. The sequencing here drew on CD4+ T cells sorted from blood, taken at approximately week 52, from a patient treated with tofacitinib. The receptor set was obtained from a human donor with alopecia areata.

The rearrangement joins TRBV15 to TRBJ1-6; D ambiguous. CDR1 is LNHNV and CDR2 is YYDKDF in the germline V gene (reference sequence). V lost 11 bases, J lost 7 bases, and 12 bases lay in between. This CDR3 is 12 amino acids long. The CDR3 loop reads CAASGENSPLHF. As DNA, the CDR3 is TGTGCCGCAAGTGGGGAAAATTCACCCCTCCACTTT.

This clone was seen a single time. The V call is TRBV30, the J call TRBJ1-6; TRBD1 matches 8 bases. The germline CDR1 and CDR2 sequences are GTSNPN and SVGIG (reference sequence). This CDR3 is built from 16 residues. V shed 2 bases and J 9 bases; nucleotides not matched to a gene: 12. For the CDR3, the DNA is TGTGCCTGGAGTACAGGGGGGTCCCCCGGCGGTTCACCCCTCCACTTT. Amino acid sequence: CAWSTGGSPGGSPLHF.

V is TRBV6-1 and J is TRBJ2-1; D gene ambiguous. Trimming removed 10 bases from V and 2 bases from J, with 15 bases in between. Germline CDR1 reads MNHNS; CDR2 reads SASEGT. This CDR3 contains 14 residues. As DNA, the CDR3 is TGTGCCACCCAGTCGGGTTTGACCTACAATGAGCAGTTCTTC. Its protein is CATQSGLTYNEQFF.

The rearrangement uses TRBV29-1 and TRBJ2-5, with D perhaps assigned TRBD1 or TRBD2 (6 bases each). The J call may be incorrect, as the DNA end agrees better with TRBJ2-7. CDR3 length: 14 residues. The V gene's germline CDR1 is SQVTM and CDR2 ANQGSEA. For the CDR3, the DNA is TGCAGCGTTGTAGGAGGGACAATCTACTACGAGCAGTACTTC. Amino acid sequence: CSVVGGTIYYEQYF.

This chain connects TRBV9 to TRBJ1-2, with 7 bases fitting TRBD1. V gave up 0 bases and J gave up 3 bases; unmatched junction bases: 2. This CDR3 region has 14 residues. CDR1 SGDLS and CDR2 YYNGEE come from the germline V gene. Here the CDR3 DNA reads TGTGCCAGCAGCGTAGCAGGGGGAGACTATGGCTACACCTTC. It translates to CASSVAGGDYGYTF. Looking up the rest from reference TRBV9 and TRBJ1-2 gives the full variable domain: DSGVTQTPKHLITATGQRVTLRCSPRSGDLSVYWYQQSLDQGLQFLIQYYNGEERAKGNILERFSAQQFPDLHSELNLSSLELGDSALYFCASSVAGGDYGYTFGSGTRLTVV.